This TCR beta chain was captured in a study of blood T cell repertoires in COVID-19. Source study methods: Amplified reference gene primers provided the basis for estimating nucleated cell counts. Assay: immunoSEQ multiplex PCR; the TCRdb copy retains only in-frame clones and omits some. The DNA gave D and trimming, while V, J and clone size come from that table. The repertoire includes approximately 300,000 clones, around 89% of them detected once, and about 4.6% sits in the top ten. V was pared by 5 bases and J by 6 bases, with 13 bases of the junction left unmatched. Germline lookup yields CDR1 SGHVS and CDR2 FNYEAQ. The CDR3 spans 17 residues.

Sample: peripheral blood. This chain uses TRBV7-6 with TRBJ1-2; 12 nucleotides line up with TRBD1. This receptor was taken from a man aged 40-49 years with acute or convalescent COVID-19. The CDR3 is CASSIGTGGAQGNGYTF. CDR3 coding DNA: TGTGCCAGCAGCATCGGGACAGGGGGCGCACAGGGGAATGGCTACACCTTC.